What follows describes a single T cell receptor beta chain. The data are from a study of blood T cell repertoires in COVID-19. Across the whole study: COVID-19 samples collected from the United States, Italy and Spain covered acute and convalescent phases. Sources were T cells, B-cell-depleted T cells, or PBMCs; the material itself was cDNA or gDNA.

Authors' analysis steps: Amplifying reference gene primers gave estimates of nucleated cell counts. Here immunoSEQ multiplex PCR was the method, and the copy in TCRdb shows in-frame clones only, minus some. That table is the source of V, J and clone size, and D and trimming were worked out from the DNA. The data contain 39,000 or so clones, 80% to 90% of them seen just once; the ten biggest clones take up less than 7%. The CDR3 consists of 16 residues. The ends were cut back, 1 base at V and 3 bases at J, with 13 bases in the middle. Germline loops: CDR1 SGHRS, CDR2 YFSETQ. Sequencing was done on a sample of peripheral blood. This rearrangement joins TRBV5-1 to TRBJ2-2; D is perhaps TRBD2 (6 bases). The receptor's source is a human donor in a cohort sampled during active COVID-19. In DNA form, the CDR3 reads TGCGCCAGCAGCTTGAGTCCGGGGGAGGACACCGGGGAGCTGTTTTTT. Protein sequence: CASSLSPGEDTGELFF.